This is a list of T cell receptor beta chains from one sample in a study of cytomegalovirus exposure and HLA in healthy donors. The protocol was immunoSEQ multiplex PCR, while the TCRdb copy is restricted to in-frame clones and leaves out a portion. This table has 160,000 or so clones, approximately 80% appearing once. Sequenced input: PBMCs. The receptors here all came from a man aged 18-30 years in good health and CMV-seropositive. CDR3s include the opening cysteine and the closing phenylalanine or tryptophan. A D gene is named only where the DNA matches it firmly. Clone size is not always given. Where it is, it says once, few, many or a class for expanded clones.

TRBJ1-5 | . | 15 | TRBV19 | . | CASSIGRANNQPQHF | TGTGCCAGTAGTATTGGTCGCGCAAACAATCAGCCCCAGCATTTT
TRBJ2-3 | . | 17 | TRBV10-3 | TRBD1 | CAISESRDRGLTDTQYF | TGTGCCATCAGTGAGTCCCGGGACAGGGGCCTCACAGATACGCAGTATTTT
TRBJ2-7 | . | 13 | TRBV18 | . | CASSPRPGDEQYF | TGTGCCAGCTCACCACGGCCAGGGGACGAGCAGTACTTC
TRBJ2-2 | once | 17 | TRBV7-8 | . | CASSLLSGAVNTGELFF | TGTGCCAGCAGCTTACTTTCCGGAGCGGTAAACACCGGGGAGCTGTTTTTT
TRBJ2-7 | . | 15 | TRBV4-3 | TRBD1 | CASSPGQGYRSEQYF | TGCGCCAGCAGCCCCGGACAGGGGTACCGTTCCGAGCAGTACTTC
TRBJ2-7 | few | 16 | TRBV6-1 | TRBD1 | CASSVRPGQGSYEQYF | TGTGCCAGCAGTGTTAGACCGGGACAGGGTTCCTACGAGCAGTACTTC
TRBJ2-7 | . | 14 | TRBV5-6 | . | CASTARRVAHEQYF | TGTGCCAGCACCGCCCGGAGGGTTGCTCACGAGCAGTACTTC
TRBJ2-7 | . | 15 | TRBV7-6 | . | CASSLWAGSSYEQYF | TGTGCCAGCAGCTTATGGGCAGGTAGCTCCTACGAGCAGTACTTC
TRBJ1-4 | . | 11 | TRBV19 | . | CAGLKGAELFF | TGTGCCGGTCTCAAAGGGGCGGAACTGTTTTTT
TRBJ2-3 | . | 15 | TRBV4-2 | . | CASSQVALVKDTQYF | TGTGCCAGCAGCCAAGTCGCACTAGTTAAAGATACGCAGTATTTT
TRBJ2-1 | once | 14 | TRBV5-6 | . | CASSFPDSKNEQFF | TGTGCCAGCAGCTTTCCGGACAGTAAAAATGAGCAGTTCTTC
TRBJ2-1 | . | 11 | TRBV15 | . | CATSRTNEQFF | TGTGCCACCAGCAGGACAAATGAGCAGTTCTTC
TRBJ1-4 | . | 13 | TRBV29-1 | TRBD1 | CSVQDRGREKLFF | TGCAGCGTTCAGGACAGGGGGCGCGAAAAACTGTTTTTT
TRBJ1-1 | once | 15 | TRBV18 | TRBD1 | CASLLQGAANTEAFF | TGTGCCAGCTTGTTACAGGGGGCGGCGAACACTGAAGCTTTCTTT
TRBJ2-5 | . | 16 | TRBV4-1 | TRBD2 | CASSPGLAGVGETQYF | TGCGCCAGCAGCCCTGGACTAGCGGGAGTAGGGGAGACCCAGTACTTC
TRBJ2-1 | . | 17 | TRBV21-1 | . | CASSKRGKRGEGNEQFF | TGTGCCAGCAGCAAACGTGGGAAGCGGGGAGAAGGCAATGAGCAGTTCTTC
TRBJ1-2 | . | 13 | TRBV6-5 | . | CASRTGIGYGYTF | TGTGCCAGCAGAACAGGGATCGGCTATGGCTACACCTTC
TRBJ1-1 | once | 14 | TRBV15 | . | CATSRAGGSTEAFF | TGTGCCACCAGCAGAGCCGGGGGGAGCACTGAAGCTTTCTTT
TRBJ2-3 | . | 15 | TRBV27 | TRBD2 | CASRRTSGITDTQYF | TGTGCCAGCAGGCGGACTAGCGGGATCACAGATACGCAGTATTTT
TRBJ2-7 | once | 14 | TRBV27 | TRBD1 | CASSFLGQVDEQYF | TGTGCCAGCAGTTTTTTGGGACAGGTGGACGAGCAGTACTTC
TRBJ2-7 | . | 15 | TRBV19 | TRBD2 | CASSIGTSGSYEQYF | TGTGCCAGTAGTATAGGAACTAGCGGATCCTACGAGCAGTACTTC
TRBJ2-2 | . | 13 | TRBV13 | . | CASSPGSTGELFF | TGTGCCAGCAGCCCCGGGTCCACCGGGGAGCTGTTTTTT
TRBJ1-4 | . | 14 | TRBV19 | . | CASSIGGFVEKLFF | TGTGCCAGTAGTATCGGGGGATTCGTTGAAAAACTGTTTTTT
TRBJ1-4 | . | 15 | TRBV10-3 | TRBD1 | CAISEQGASNEKLFF | TGTGCCATCAGTGAACAGGGGGCGTCTAATGAAAAACTGTTTTTT
TRBJ2-3 | . | 15 | TRBV5-6 | TRBD2 | CASSLAAGATDTQYF | TGTGCCAGCAGCTTGGCAGCGGGGGCCACAGATACGCAGTATTTT
TRBJ2-7 | . | 14 | TRBV10-1 | TRBD1 | CASSEVGTAYEQYF | TGCGCCAGCAGTGAGGTCGGGACAGCCTACGAGCAGTACTTC
TRBJ1-1 | few | 16 | TRBV21-1 | . | CASSSRQGMDNTEAFF | TGTGCCAGCAGCTCCAGACAGGGGATGGATAACACTGAAGCTTTCTTT
TRBJ1-4 | . | 15 | TRBV9 | . | CASSVTGSDNEKLFF | TGTGCCAGCAGCGTAACAGGGTCGGATAATGAAAAACTGTTTTTT
TRBJ2-6 | once | 17 | TRBV5-1 | TRBD1 | CASCRTGGLSGANVLTF | TGCGCCAGCTGTAGGACAGGGGGTCTCTCTGGGGCCAACGTCCTGACTTTC
TRBJ1-1 | . | 13 | TRBV30 | . | CAWGKTGLAEAFF | TGTGCCTGGGGTAAGACAGGTTTGGCCGAAGCTTTCTTT
TRBJ2-3 | . | 16 | TRBV7-9 | TRBD2 | CSSSPVLLAVTDTQYF | TGTTCCAGCAGCCCCGTCTTACTAGCGGTCACAGATACGCAGTATTTT
TRBJ2-7 | . | 14 | TRBV30 | TRBD1 | CAWSANRGRHEQYF | TGTGCCTGGAGCGCCAACAGGGGACGGCACGAGCAGTACTTC
TRBJ1-1 | . | 16 | TRBV4-1 | TRBD1 | CASSHSRDRMNTEAFF | TGCGCCAGCAGCCACTCCCGGGACAGGATGAACACTGAAGCTTTCTTT
TRBJ2-5 | few | 16 | TRBV30 | TRBD2 | CAWTLGLAGARGAQYF | TGTGCCTGGACTTTGGGACTAGCGGGGGCCCGGGGTGCCCAGTACTTC
TRBJ1-1 | . | 15 | TRBV6-1 | TRBD1 | CASSTGWLPNTEAFF | TGTGCCAGCTCGACAGGGTGGCTACCAAACACTGAAGCTTTCTTT
TRBJ2-3 | . | 17 | TRBV7-9 | TRBD2 | CASSSPVAGGPTDTQYF | TGTGCCAGCAGCTCGCCGGTAGCGGGAGGGCCTACAGATACGCAGTATTTT
TRBJ2-3 | . | 16 | TRBV21-1 | . | CASSENTGTVTDTQYF | TGTGCCAGCAGCGAAAACACAGGGACGGTCACAGATACGCAGTATTTT
TRBJ2-1 | few | 17 | TRBV5-1 | TRBD2 | CASSLLPTSGRHNEQFF | TGCGCCAGCAGCTTATTACCCACTAGCGGGAGGCACAATGAGCAGTTCTTC
TRBJ2-7 | . | 15 | TRBV4-3 | . | CASSQDTLSSYEQYF | TGCGCCAGCAGCCAAGATACTCTGAGCTCCTACGAGCAGTACTTC
TRBJ1-6 | . | 15 | TRBV6-5 | . | CASSYSWGGNSPLHF | TGTGCCAGCAGTTACTCGTGGGGAGGTAATTCACCCCTCCACTTT
TRBJ2-7 | . | 15 | TRBV18 | TRBD2 | CASSPSGGHSYEQYF | TGTGCCAGCTCACCCAGCGGGGGACACTCCTACGAGCAGTACTTC
TRBJ2-2 | . | 14 | TRBV5-4 | TRBD1 | CASSVRGRAGELFF | TGTGCCAGTTCGGTAAGGGGGCGCGCCGGGGAGCTGTTTTTT
TRBJ2-1 | . | 15 | TRBV18 | . | CASSPTGFPYNEQFF | TGTGCCAGCTCACCAACAGGGTTCCCCTACAATGAGCAGTTCTTC
TRBJ1-1 | few | 13 | TRBV11-2 | . | CASSPTENTEAFF | TGTGCCAGCAGCCCGACAGAGAACACTGAAGCTTTCTTT
TRBJ2-7 | few | 13 | TRBV27 | . | CASSLGTQYEQYF | TGTGCCAGCAGTTTGGGCACCCAATACGAGCAGTACTTC
TRBJ2-7 | . | 13 | TRBV6-5 | . | CASSFTNTYEQYF | TGTGCCAGCAGTTTTACAAATACCTACGAGCAGTACTTC
TRBJ2-3 | . | 12 | TRBV10-3 | . | CAISGEADTQYF | TGTGCCATCAGTGGAGAGGCAGATACGCAGTATTTT
TRBJ2-3 | . | 16 | TRBV4-1 | TRBD2 | CASSQVPGLATDTQYF | TGCGCCAGCAGCCAAGTCCCGGGACTAGCGACAGATACGCAGTATTTT
TRBJ2-5 | . | 15 | TRBV6-4 | . | CASSVYRGGPETQYF | TGTGCCAGCAGTGTTTACAGGGGAGGACCTGAGACCCAGTACTTC
TRBJ2-2 | . | 14 | TRBV19 | . | CASRPGANTGELFF | TGTGCCAGTAGACCAGGGGCGAACACCGGGGAGCTGTTTTTT
TRBJ1-1 | . | 13 | TRBV5-5 | . | CASSWDGGTEAFF | TGTGCCAGCAGCTGGGACGGGGGGACTGAAGCTTTCTTT
TRBJ2-7 | . | 17 | TRBV5-1 | . | CASSLGPTAVASYEQHF | TGCGCCAGCAGCTTGGGGCCGACAGCTGTTGCCTCCTACGAGCAGCACTTC
TRBJ1-1 | . | 13 | TRBV27 | . | CASQIQGNTEAFF | TGTGCCAGCCAAATACAGGGGAACACTGAAGCTTTCTTT
TRBJ2-6 | . | 15 | TRBV6-1 | . | CASSLGQLSANVLTF | TGTGCCAGCAGCCTTGGACAGCTGTCGGCCAACGTCCTGACTTTC
TRBJ2-3 | . | 12 | TRBV9 | . | CASSPPRDTQYF | TGTGCCAGCAGCCCCCCGCGGGATACGCAGTATTTT
TRBJ1-2 | . | 17 | TRBV18 | . | CASSPPQGSQRNYGYTF | TGTGCCAGCTCACCTCCCCAGGGGTCCCAGAGGAACTATGGCTACACCTTC
TRBJ1-2 | . | 15 | TRBV7-9 | TRBD1 | CASSFDRGENYGYTF | TGTGCCAGCAGCTTCGACAGGGGGGAAAACTATGGCTACACCTTC
TRBJ2-7 | few | 14 | TRBV29-1 | TRBD2 | CSVVSGGVTYEQYF | TGCAGCGTCGTTAGCGGGGGAGTAACCTACGAGCAGTACTTC